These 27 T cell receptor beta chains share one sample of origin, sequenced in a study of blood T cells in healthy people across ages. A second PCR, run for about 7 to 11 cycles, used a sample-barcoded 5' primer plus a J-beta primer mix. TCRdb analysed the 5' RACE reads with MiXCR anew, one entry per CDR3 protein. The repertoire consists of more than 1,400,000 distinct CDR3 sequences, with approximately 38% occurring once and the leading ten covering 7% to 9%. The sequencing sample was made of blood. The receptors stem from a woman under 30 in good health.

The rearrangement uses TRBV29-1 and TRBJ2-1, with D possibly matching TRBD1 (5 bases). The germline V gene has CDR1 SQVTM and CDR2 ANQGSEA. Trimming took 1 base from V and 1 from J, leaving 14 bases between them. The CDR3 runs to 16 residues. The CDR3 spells CSVEVRDRGSYNEQFF. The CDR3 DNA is TGCAGCGTTGAAGTCAGAGACAGAGGATCCTACAATGAGCAGTTCTTC.

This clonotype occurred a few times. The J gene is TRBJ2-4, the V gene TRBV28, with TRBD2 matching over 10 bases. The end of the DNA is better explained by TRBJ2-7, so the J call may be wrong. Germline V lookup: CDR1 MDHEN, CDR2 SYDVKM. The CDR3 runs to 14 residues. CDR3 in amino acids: CASIPSGGVVEQYF. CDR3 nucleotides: TGTGCCAGCATCCCCAGCGGGGGGGTGGTCGAGCAGTACTTC.

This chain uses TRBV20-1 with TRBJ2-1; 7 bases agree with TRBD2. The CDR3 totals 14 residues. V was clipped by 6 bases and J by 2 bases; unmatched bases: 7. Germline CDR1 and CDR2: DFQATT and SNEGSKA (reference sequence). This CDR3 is CSAETSVTYNEQFF. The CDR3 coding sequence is TGCAGTGCAGAAACTAGCGTCACCTACAATGAGCAGTTCTTC.

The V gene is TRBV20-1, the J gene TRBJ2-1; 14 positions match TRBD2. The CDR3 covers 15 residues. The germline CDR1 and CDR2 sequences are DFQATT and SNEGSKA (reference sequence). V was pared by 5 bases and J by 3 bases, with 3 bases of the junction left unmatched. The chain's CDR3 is CSAPGLAGDYNEQFF. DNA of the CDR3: TGCAGTGCTCCGGGACTAGCGGGGGACTACAATGAGCAGTTCTTC.

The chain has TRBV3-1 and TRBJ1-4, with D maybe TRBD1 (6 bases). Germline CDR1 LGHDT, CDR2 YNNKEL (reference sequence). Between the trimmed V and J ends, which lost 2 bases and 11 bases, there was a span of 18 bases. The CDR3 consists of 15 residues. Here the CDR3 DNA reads TGTGCCAGCAGCCAATCGGACAGCTCGACCATCAAACTGTTTTTT. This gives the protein CASSQSDSSTIKLFF.

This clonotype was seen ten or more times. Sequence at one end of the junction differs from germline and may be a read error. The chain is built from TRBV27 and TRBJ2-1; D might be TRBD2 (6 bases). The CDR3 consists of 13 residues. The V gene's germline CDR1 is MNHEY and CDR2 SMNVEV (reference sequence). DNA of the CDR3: TGTGCCAGCAGTGTATCGGAGGGCAGTGAGCAGTTCTTC. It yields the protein CASSVSEGSEQFF.

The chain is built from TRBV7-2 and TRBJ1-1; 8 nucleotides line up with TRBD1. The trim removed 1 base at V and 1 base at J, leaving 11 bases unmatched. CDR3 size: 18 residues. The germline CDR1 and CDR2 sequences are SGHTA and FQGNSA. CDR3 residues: CASSLVASWTGKNTEAFF. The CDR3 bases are TGTGCCAGCAGCTTAGTGGCCTCTTGGACAGGGAAGAACACTGAAGCTTTCTTT.

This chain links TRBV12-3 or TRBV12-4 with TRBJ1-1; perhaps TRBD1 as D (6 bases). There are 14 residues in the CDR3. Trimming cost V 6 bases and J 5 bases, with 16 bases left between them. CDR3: CASRLGGPRTEAFF. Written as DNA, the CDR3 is TGTGCCAGCAGACTAGGGGGGCCGAGGACTGAAGCTTTCTTT.

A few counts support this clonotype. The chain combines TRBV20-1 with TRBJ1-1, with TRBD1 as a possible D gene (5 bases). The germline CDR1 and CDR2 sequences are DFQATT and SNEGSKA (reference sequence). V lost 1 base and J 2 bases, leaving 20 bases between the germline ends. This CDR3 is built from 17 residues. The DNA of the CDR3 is TGCAGTGCTAGAGTACTCCGGGACCGGTCTCTTAACACTGAAGCTTTCTTT. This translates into CSARVLRDRSLNTEAFF.

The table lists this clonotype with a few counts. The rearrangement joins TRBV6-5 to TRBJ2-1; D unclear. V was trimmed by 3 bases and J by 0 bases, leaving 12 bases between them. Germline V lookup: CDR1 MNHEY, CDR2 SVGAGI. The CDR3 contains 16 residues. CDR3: CASSYFGPTSYNEQFF. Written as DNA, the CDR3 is TGTGCCAGCAGTTATTTTGGCCCCACCTCCTACAATGAGCAGTTCTTC.

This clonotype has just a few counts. CDR3 amino acids: CATKAGGRVSSYNEQFF. The DNA for the CDR3 is TGTGCCACGAAAGCGGGGGGGCGTGTAAGCTCCTACAATGAGCAGTTCTTC. The chain recombines TRBV6-1 with TRBJ2-1, with TRBD2 identical over 10 bases. CDR3 length: 17 amino acids. Germline V gene sequence: CDR1 MNHNS, CDR2 SASEGT. The V gene end was trimmed by 10 bases and the J gene end by 0 bases; junction bases not matched to a gene: 12.

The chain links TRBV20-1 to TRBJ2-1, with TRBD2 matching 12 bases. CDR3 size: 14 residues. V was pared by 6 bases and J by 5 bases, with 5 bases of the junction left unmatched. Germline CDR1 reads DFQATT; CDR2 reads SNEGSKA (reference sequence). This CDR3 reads CSATTSGGNNEQFF. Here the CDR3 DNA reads TGCAGTGCCACGACTAGCGGGGGAAACAATGAGCAGTTCTTC.

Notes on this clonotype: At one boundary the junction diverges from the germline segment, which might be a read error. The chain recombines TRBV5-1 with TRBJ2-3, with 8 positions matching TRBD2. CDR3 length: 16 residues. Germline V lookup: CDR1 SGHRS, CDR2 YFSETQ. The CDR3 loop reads CASSLLAGPTPETQYF. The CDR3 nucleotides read TGCGCCAGCAGCTTGTTAGCGGGACCTACCCCAGAGACGCAGTATTTT.

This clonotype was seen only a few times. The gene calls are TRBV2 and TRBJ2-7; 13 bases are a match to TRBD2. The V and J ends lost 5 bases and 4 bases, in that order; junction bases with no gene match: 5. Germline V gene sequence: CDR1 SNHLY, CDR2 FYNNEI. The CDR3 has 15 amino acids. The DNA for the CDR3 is TGTGCCAGCAGTCGGACTAGCGGGAGCAGGTACGAGCAGTACTTC. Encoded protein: CASSRTSGSRYEQYF.

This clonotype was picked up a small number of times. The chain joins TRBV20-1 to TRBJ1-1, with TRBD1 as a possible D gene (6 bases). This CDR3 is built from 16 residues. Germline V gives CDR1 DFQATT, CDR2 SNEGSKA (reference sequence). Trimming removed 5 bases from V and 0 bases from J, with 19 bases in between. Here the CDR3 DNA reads TGCAGTGCTCTAAACTCCCGCGGGACAATGAACACTGAAGCTTTCTTT. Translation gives CSALNSRGTMNTEAFF.

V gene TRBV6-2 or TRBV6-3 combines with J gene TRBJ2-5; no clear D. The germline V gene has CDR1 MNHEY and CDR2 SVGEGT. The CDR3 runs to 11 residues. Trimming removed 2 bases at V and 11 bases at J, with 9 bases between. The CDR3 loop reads CASSYAARQYF. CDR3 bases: TGTGCCAGCAGTTACGCAGCACGACAGTACTTC.

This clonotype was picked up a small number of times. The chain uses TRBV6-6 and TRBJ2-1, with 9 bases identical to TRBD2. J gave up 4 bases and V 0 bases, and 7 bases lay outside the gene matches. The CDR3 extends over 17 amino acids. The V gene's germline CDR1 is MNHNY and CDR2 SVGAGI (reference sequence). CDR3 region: CASSYSAGTSGYNEQFF. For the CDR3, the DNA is TGTGCCAGCAGTTACTCGGCCGGAACTAGCGGGTACAATGAGCAGTTCTTC.

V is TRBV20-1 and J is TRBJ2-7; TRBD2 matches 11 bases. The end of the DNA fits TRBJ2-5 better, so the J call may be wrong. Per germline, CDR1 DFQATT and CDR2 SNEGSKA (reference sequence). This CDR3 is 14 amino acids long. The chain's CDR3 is CSARPWTSGETQYF. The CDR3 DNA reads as TGCAGTGCTAGACCCTGGACTAGCGGGGAGACCCAGTACTTC.

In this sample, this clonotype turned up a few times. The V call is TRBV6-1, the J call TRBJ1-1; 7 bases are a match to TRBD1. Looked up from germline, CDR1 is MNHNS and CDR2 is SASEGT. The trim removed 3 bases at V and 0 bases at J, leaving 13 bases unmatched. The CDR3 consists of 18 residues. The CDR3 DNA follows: TGTGCCAGCAGTGACGGGGGCGATACAGGGGCGGTGAACACTGAAGCTTTCTTT. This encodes CASSDGGDTGAVNTEAFF.

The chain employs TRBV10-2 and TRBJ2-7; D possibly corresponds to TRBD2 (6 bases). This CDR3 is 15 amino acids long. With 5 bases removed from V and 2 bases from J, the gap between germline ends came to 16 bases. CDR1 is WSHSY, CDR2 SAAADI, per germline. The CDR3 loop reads CASSRAGSRAYEQYF. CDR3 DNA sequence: TGCGCCAGCAGTAGGGCGGGGAGCAGGGCCTACGAGCAGTACTTC.

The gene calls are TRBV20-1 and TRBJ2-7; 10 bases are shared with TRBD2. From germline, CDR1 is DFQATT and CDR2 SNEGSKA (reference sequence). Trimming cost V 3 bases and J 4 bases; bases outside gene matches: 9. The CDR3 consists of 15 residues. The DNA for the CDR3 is TGCAGTGCTAGCGATTCCGGGACTAGCGCTTACGAGCAGTACTTC. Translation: CSASDSGTSAYEQYF.

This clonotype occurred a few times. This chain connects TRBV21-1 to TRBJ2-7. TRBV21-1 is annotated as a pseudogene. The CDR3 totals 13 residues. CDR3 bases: TGTGCCAGCAGCAAAGACGGATTCTACGAGCAGTACTTC. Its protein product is CASSKDGFYEQYF.

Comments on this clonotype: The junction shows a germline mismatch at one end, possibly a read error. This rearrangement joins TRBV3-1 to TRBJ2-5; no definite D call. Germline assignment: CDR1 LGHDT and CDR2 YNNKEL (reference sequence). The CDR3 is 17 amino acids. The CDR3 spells CASSQVHAGRPQETQYF. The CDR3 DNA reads TGTGCCAGTAGCCAAGTCCACGCTGGACGGCCCCAAGAGACCCAGTACTTC.

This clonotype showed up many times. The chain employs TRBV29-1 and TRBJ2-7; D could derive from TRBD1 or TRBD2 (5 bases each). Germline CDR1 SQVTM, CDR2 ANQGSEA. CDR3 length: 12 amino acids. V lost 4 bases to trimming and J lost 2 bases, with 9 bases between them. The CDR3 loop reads CSVVRGPYEQYF. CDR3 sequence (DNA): TGCAGCGTTGTTCGGGGCCCCTACGAGCAGTACTTC.

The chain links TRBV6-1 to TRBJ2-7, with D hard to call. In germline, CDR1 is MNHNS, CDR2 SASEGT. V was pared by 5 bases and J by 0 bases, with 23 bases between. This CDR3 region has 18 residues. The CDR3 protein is CASSPIGQMGLNSYEQYF. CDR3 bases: TGTGCCAGCAGTCCGATAGGGCAAATGGGTCTTAACTCCTACGAGCAGTACTTC.

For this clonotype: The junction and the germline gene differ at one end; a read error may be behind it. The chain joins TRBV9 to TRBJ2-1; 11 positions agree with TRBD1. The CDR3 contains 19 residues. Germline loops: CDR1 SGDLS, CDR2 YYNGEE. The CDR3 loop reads CVSSVRPGTGGSSYNEQFF. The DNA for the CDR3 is TGTGTCAGCAGCGTAAGACCCGGGACAGGGGGTTCCAGCTACAATGAGCAGTTCTTC. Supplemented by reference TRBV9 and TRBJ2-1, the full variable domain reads DSGVTQTPKHLITATGQRVTLRCSPRSGDLSVYWYQQSLDQGLQFLIQYYNGEERAKGNILERFSAQQFPDLHSELNLSSLELGDSALYFCVSSVRPGTGGSSYNEQFFGPGTRLTVL.

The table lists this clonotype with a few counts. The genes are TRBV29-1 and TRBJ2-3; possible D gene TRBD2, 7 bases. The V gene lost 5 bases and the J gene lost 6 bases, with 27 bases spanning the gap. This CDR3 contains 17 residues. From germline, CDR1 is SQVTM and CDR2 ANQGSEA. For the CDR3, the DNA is TGCAGCGTTTGGGGGGGGCCCTTGAGGGTCTATACGGATACGCAGTATTTT. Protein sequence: CSVWGGPLRVYTDTQYF.